The 30 T cell receptor beta chains below were found in one sample sequenced in a study of blood T cell repertoires in COVID-19. The table came from immunoSEQ multiplex PCR; TCRdb's copy has only in-frame clones and leaves some out. The sample includes approximately 210,000 clones, approximately 86% of them seen just once. Sequenced material: peripheral blood. All receptors derive from a man in his sixties with COVID-19, enrolled during active disease.

This chain connects TRBV6-6 to TRBJ1-2; a weak D match, TRBD1 (6 bases). This CDR3 is 15 amino acids long. V was trimmed by 2 bases and J by 4 bases, leaving 14 bases between them. Per the germline V gene, CDR1 is MNHNY and CDR2 is SVGAGI (reference sequence). The CDR3 coding sequence is TGTGCCAGCAGTTACGTGGCGGGGGCAAGCTATGGCTACACCTTC. Encoded protein: CASSYVAGASYGYTF.

The chain joins TRBV29-1 to TRBJ2-1, with unresolved D. The CDR3 loop spans 13 amino acids. Germline CDR1 and CDR2: SQVTM and ANQGSEA. The ends were cut back, 2 bases at V and 6 bases at J, with 11 bases in the middle. The CDR3 reads CSVESIVSNEQFF. The CDR3 bases are TGCAGCGTTGAAAGCATCGTGTCCAATGAGCAGTTCTTC.

The rearrangement joins TRBV18 to TRBJ2-4; TRBD1 might be the D (5 bases). This CDR3 region has 16 residues. Trimming cost V 0 bases and J 0 bases, with 9 bases left between them. Per the germline V gene, CDR1 is KGHSH and CDR2 is LQKENI. The CDR3 is CASSPPRAIAKNIQYF. For the CDR3, the DNA is TGTGCCAGCTCACCACCCAGGGCGATAGCCAAAAACATTCAGTACTTC.

The CDR3 DNA sequence: TGTGCCTGGAGTGCCGGGGGGGGGCTAAGCTCACCCCTCCACTTT. Translated, it gives CAWSAGGGLSSPLHF. The chain has TRBV30 and TRBJ1-6; tentative D call: TRBD1 (6 bases). CDR3 length: 15 amino acids. V was trimmed by 1 base and J by 10 bases, leaving 17 bases between them. Per germline, CDR1 GTSNPN and CDR2 SVGIG (reference sequence).

This rearrangement joins TRBV5-8 to TRBJ1-1; tentatively, D is TRBD1 (6 bases). This CDR3 has 15 residues. Per germline, CDR1 SGHTS and CDR2 YDEGEE. Trimming left V 6 bases short and J 6 bases short, with 21 bases between. The CDR3 loop reads CASTPGGSRGPEAFF. CDR3 sequence (DNA): TGTGCCAGCACCCCCGGGGGGTCCCGGGGGCCTGAAGCTTTCTTT. Full variable domain (remainder filled in from reference TRBV5-8 and TRBJ1-1): EAGVTQSPTHLIKTRGQQATLRCSPISGHTSVYWYQQALGLGLQFLLWYDEGEERNRGNFPPRFSGRQFPNYSSELNVNALELEDSALYLCASTPGGSRGPEAFFGQGTRLTVV.

This rearrangement joins TRBV27 to TRBJ1-2, with 7 bases identical to TRBD1. This CDR3 comprises 15 residues. After removal of 3 bases from V and 2 bases from J, the junction contained 6 bases not matched to a gene. Germline V lookup: CDR1 MNHEY, CDR2 SMNVEV (reference sequence). The CDR3 bases are TGTGCCAGCAGTTTTCCGACAGGGAAAAACTATGGCTACACCTTC. This sequence encodes CASSFPTGKNYGYTF.

This clone came up a few times. This CDR3 reads CASSQKGGDGYTF. CDR3 nucleotide sequence: TGCGCCAGCAGCCAAAAGGGGGGGGATGGCTACACCTTC. The J gene is TRBJ1-2, the V gene TRBV4-3, with D maybe TRBD1 (6 bases). With 2 bases removed from V and 6 bases from J, the gap between germline ends came to 10 bases. The CDR3 has 13 amino acids. The germline V gene has CDR1 LGHNA and CDR2 YSLEER.

This chain connects TRBV5-1 to TRBJ1-1; 7 nucleotides align to TRBD1. CDR1 is SGHRS and CDR2 is YFSETQ in the germline V gene. The V gene end was trimmed by 4 bases and the J gene end by 11 bases; junction bases not matched to a gene: 17. This CDR3 contains 15 residues. The CDR3 loop is CASSRQGQQKMDAFF. In DNA form, the CDR3 reads TGCGCCAGCAGCCGACAGGGACAGCAAAAGATGGACGCTTTCTTT. Complete variable domain (other parts from reference TRBV5-1 and TRBJ1-1): KAGVTQTPRYLIKTRGQQVTLSCSPISGHRSVSWYQQTPGQGLQFLFEYFSETQRNKGNFPGRFSGRQFSNSRSEMNVSTLELGDSALYLCASSRQGQQKMDAFFGQGTRLTVV.

Notes on this clone: The identical CDR3 is also encoded by other nucleotide sequences in the sample. V gene TRBV20-1 combines with J gene TRBJ1-1; weak D call: TRBD1 (5 bases). The length of the CDR3 is 11 residues. V was pared by 6 bases and J by 4 bases, with 9 bases between. Germline CDR1 is DFQATT and CDR2 is SNEGSKA (reference sequence). DNA of the CDR3: TGCAGTGCCCCTCAGGGCACTGAAGCTTTCTTT. This gives the protein CSAPQGTEAFF.

This clone was seen a handful of times. V and J are TRBV7-2 and TRBJ1-2, with 9 nucleotides matching TRBD1. This CDR3 region has 15 residues. Germline V gene lookup returns CDR1 SGHTA and CDR2 FQGNSA. The junction had 7 bases not matched to a gene; V was cut back by 5 bases and J by 3 bases. CDR3 amino acids: CASSPRTGEDYGYTF. The DNA of the CDR3 is TGTGCCAGCAGCCCGCGGACAGGGGAAGACTATGGCTACACCTTC.

The chain joins TRBV7-9 to TRBJ1-2; D gene unclear. Germline V gene sequence: CDR1 SEHNR, CDR2 FQNEAQ (reference sequence). The V gene lost 0 bases and the J gene lost 7 bases, with 9 bases spanning the gap. The CDR3 is 13 residues long. In DNA form, the CDR3 reads TGTGCCAGCAGCTTAGCGGCAGCGCGTGGCTACACCTTC. Its protein is CASSLAAARGYTF.

V usage is TRBV30 and J usage is TRBJ2-1, with 12 bases that match TRBD2. CDR3 length: 15 amino acids. J lost 3 bases, V lost 3 bases, and 3 bases had no gene match. Germline V gene data show CDR1 as GTSNPN and CDR2 as SVGIG (reference sequence). Here the CDR3 DNA reads TGTGCCTGGAGCCGACTAGCGGGAGACTACAATGAGCAGTTCTTC. Its translation: CAWSRLAGDYNEQFF.

This sequence joins TRBV27 and TRBJ1-2, with D unclear. The CDR3 covers 13 residues. The V end lost 4 bases, the J end lost 0 bases, and 6 bases lay between the germline ends. The germline CDR1 and CDR2 sequences are MNHEY and SMNVEV (reference sequence). CDR3 protein: CASSSGSNYGYTF. The CDR3 DNA reads as TGTGCCAGCAGTTCCGGGTCTAACTATGGCTACACCTTC.

The chain is built from TRBV29-1 and TRBJ1-1; TRBD1 might be the D (5 bases). This CDR3 has 13 residues. Germline V gives CDR1 SQVTM, CDR2 ANQGSEA. V lost 6 bases, J lost 1 base, and 12 bases lay in between. The CDR3 DNA reads as TGCAGCGTAAGGAGGGGCCGGAACACTGAAGCTTTCTTT. Translation gives CSVRRGRNTEAFF.

V and J are TRBV7-2 and TRBJ2-7; TRBD2 aligns across 10 bases. The CDR3 has 16 residues. The germline V gene has CDR1 SGHTA and CDR2 FQGNSA. Unmatched junction bases numbered 12, after V lost 5 bases and J lost 5 bases. The CDR3 DNA reads TGTGCCAGCAGCCTCCCGGGCGCTAGCGGGAGCCACGAGCAGTACTTC. Translating gives CASSLPGASGSHEQYF.

This clone was observed a few times. This chain joins TRBV7-9 and TRBJ1-2, with TRBD1 matching 12 bases. This CDR3 comprises 15 residues. The J segment lost 4 bases and the V segment lost 5 bases, leaving 5 bases of the junction unmatched. Germline CDR1 and CDR2: SEHNR and FQNEAQ (reference sequence). The CDR3 protein is CASSLGTGGPYGYTF. CDR3 sequence (DNA): TGTGCCAGCAGCCTCGGGACAGGGGGCCCCTATGGCTACACCTTC. Looking up the rest from reference TRBV7-9 and TRBJ1-2 gives the full variable domain: DTGVSQNPRHKITKRGQNVTFRCDPISEHNRLYWYRQTLGQGPEFLTYFQNEAQLEKSRLLSDRFSAERPKGSFSTLEIQRTEQGDSAMYLCASSLGTGGPYGYTFGSGTRLTVV.

The chain employs TRBV4-1 and TRBJ1-4; D ambiguous. The germline V gene encodes CDR1 MGHRA and CDR2 YSYEKL. The CDR3 loop spans 14 amino acids. The ends were cut back, 0 bases at V and 6 bases at J, with 8 bases in the middle. The CDR3 sequence: CASSQDPGYEKLFF. The CDR3 coding sequence is TGCGCCAGCAGCCAAGACCCAGGTTATGAAAAACTGTTTTTT.

The chain is built from TRBV5-1 and TRBJ1-1, with 8 bases lining up with TRBD1. V lost 4 bases to trimming and J lost 0 bases; unmatched junction nucleotides: 8. The CDR3 consists of 16 residues. In germline, CDR1 is SGHRS, CDR2 YFSETQ. The CDR3 is CASSERIQGVNTEAFF. For the CDR3, the DNA is TGCGCCAGCAGCGAGAGGATACAGGGGGTGAACACTGAAGCTTTCTTT.

The CDR3 loop reads CASSPEGIYYEQYF. As DNA, the CDR3 is TGTGCCAGCTCACCTGAGGGTATCTACTACGAGCAGTACTTC. This sequence joins TRBV18 and TRBJ2-7; D is possibly TRBD2 (5 bases). This CDR3 comprises 14 residues. The V end was cut by 3 bases, the J end by 3 bases, with 12 bases between. Germline V CDR1 and CDR2: KGHSH, LQKENI.

The rearrangement joins TRBV28 to TRBJ1-5; the D gene is possibly TRBD1 (6 bases). V was pared by 6 bases and J by 5 bases, with 14 bases between. The CDR3 is made up of 14 amino acids. Germline V lookup: CDR1 MDHEN, CDR2 SYDVKM. The CDR3 DNA sequence: TGTGCCAGCAGGCCTGGCGGGGGCGATCAGCCCCAGCATTTT. Translating it yields CASRPGGGDQPQHF.

The genes are TRBV19 and TRBJ1-3, with 7 bases fitting TRBD1. V shed 5 bases, J shed 4 bases, and the junction held 2 bases outside the gene matches. CDR3 length: 13 residues. Germline CDR1 is LNHDA and CDR2 is SQIVND (reference sequence). CDR3 bases: TGTGCCAGTAGTGGGACAGTCGGAAACACCATATATTTT. The encoded protein is CASSGTVGNTIYF.

The V and J genes are TRBV11-1 and TRBJ1-5; 7 nucleotides line up with TRBD1. There are 13 residues in the CDR3. J lost 15 bases, V lost 5 bases, and 13 bases had no gene match. CDR1 is SGHAT and CDR2 is FQDESV in the germline V gene (reference sequence). CDR3 DNA sequence: TGTGCCAGCAGCGCCGTTGGGGGACAGAAGACGCATTTT. It is translated as CASSAVGGQKTHF. Based on the CDR3 plus reference TRBV11-1 and TRBJ1-5, the full variable domain is EAEVAQSPRYKITEKSQAVAFWCDPISGHATLYWYRQILGQGPELLVQFQDESVVDDSQLPKDRFSAERLKGVDSTLKIQPAELGDSAMYLCASSAVGGQKTHFGDGTRLSIL.

The CDR3 DNA follows: TGTGCCAGCATGAGGGGACTCCCTAGGGCCAACGTCCTGACTTTC. It codes for CASMRGLPRANVLTF. The gene calls are TRBV2 and TRBJ2-6, with D perhaps TRBD2 (6 bases). V shed 7 bases and J shed 5 bases, with 15 bases lying between them. Germline CDR1 is SNHLY and CDR2 is FYNNEI. There are 15 residues in the CDR3.

V is TRBV2 and J is TRBJ2-5; a weak D match, TRBD1 (5 bases). Germline V gives CDR1 SNHLY, CDR2 FYNNEI. The length of the CDR3 is 17 residues. The germline V and J ends were trimmed by 0 bases and 5 bases, with 19 bases remaining between them. The CDR3, as DNA: TGTGCCAGCAGTGAAGCGCAGGTACAGGTCGGAGCCGAGACCCAGTACTTC. Translating gives CASSEAQVQVGAETQYF.

J is TRBJ1-2 and V is TRBV12-3 or TRBV12-4; TRBD1 is a possible D gene (6 bases). The CDR3 runs 12 residues. V lost 6 bases to trimming and J lost 7 bases, with 12 bases between them. This CDR3 is CASRQGGGGYTF. Written as DNA, the CDR3 is TGTGCCAGCAGACAGGGTGGTGGTGGCTACACCTTC.

This clone was observed a handful of times. This sequence joins TRBV4-1 and TRBJ1-2; TRBD1 might be the D (6 bases). The germline V gene encodes CDR1 MGHRA and CDR2 YSYEKL. Between the trimmed V and J ends, which lost 5 bases and 7 bases, there was a span of 14 bases. The CDR3 is 13 amino acids. The CDR3 loop is CASSTQGSFGYTF. For the CDR3, the DNA is TGCGCCAGCAGCACACAGGGATCGTTTGGCTACACCTTC.

This clone was seen more than once but under ten times. The chain is built from TRBV12-3 or TRBV12-4 and TRBJ1-1, with D possibly matching TRBD1 (6 bases). The germline V and J ends were trimmed by 4 bases and 5 bases, with 8 bases remaining between them. CDR3 length: 12 amino acids. The CDR3 sequence: CASSSGVTEAFF. The DNA for the CDR3 is TGTGCCAGCAGTTCAGGGGTAACTGAAGCTTTCTTT.

V is TRBV9 and J is TRBJ2-1; perhaps TRBD2 as D (5 bases). V was trimmed by 0 bases and J by 0 bases, leaving 7 bases between them. CDR1 SGDLS and CDR2 YYNGEE come from the germline V gene. CDR3 size: 15 residues. The CDR3 nucleotides read TGTGCCAGCAGCGTAGGGAGGAGCTCCTACAATGAGCAGTTCTTC. Translated, it gives CASSVGRSSYNEQFF. Filled out from reference TRBV9 and TRBJ2-1, the complete variable domain reads DSGVTQTPKHLITATGQRVTLRCSPRSGDLSVYWYQQSLDQGLQFLIQYYNGEERAKGNILERFSAQQFPDLHSELNLSSLELGDSALYFCASSVGRSSYNEQFFGPGTRLTVL.

The chain uses TRBV25-1 and TRBJ2-7; D might be TRBD1 (6 bases). The CDR3 spans 16 residues. Germline loops: CDR1 MGHDK, CDR2 SYGVNS. V lost 7 bases and J lost 0, with 19 bases in between. The CDR3, as DNA: TGTGCCAGCATCCCACCTCCCCAGGGGAGCTCCTACGAGCAGTACTTC. Translating it yields CASIPPPQGSSYEQYF.

The chain has TRBV4-1 and TRBJ1-2; TRBD1 is a possible D gene (6 bases). This CDR3 comprises 15 residues. Trimming took 3 bases from V and 4 from J, leaving 15 bases between them. From germline, CDR1 is MGHRA and CDR2 YSYEKL. CDR3 in DNA: TGCGCCAGCAGCCAGGGGGCAGGGTGGCGCTATGGCTACACCTTC. Encoded protein: CASSQGAGWRYGYTF.